Listed below are T cell receptor beta chains from one sample, sequenced in a study of blood T cells in healthy people across ages. Via MiXCR, TCRdb re-called the 5' RACE reads, giving one row per CDR3 protein. The sample lists about 650,000 distinct CDR3 sequences; around 32% were seen once. The source material was blood. All receptors come from an elderly woman in good health. Both conserved end residues are part of each CDR3. A D gene is named only where the DNA matches it firmly. Not every row has a clone size; where given, it reads once, few, many or a size class.

>.|TRBV5-4|.|TRBJ2-7
TGTGCCAGCAGCTTGCGGGGGTTTGATTACGAGCAGTACTTC
CASSLRGFDYEQYF
>many|TRBV6-2/TRBV6-3|TRBD2|TRBJ2-5
TGTGCCAGCAGTTACGCTCGGCGGGGGAGACAAGAGACCCAGTACTTC
CASSYARRGRQETQYF
>many|TRBV5-6|.|TRBJ2-7
TGTGCCAGCAGCTGGAGGACTGCAGCCGAGCAGTACTTC
CASSWRTAAEQYF
>.|TRBV7-9|TRBD1|TRBJ2-1
TGTGCCAGCAGCCCTCCCGTAGGGGACAGGGGCCGCCATGAGCAGTTCTTC
CASSPPVGDRGRHEQFF
>few|TRBV5-1|TRBD1|TRBJ1-1
TGCGCCAGCAGCTTACAGGGGAGGACGGACACTGAAGCTTTCTTT
CASSLQGRTDTEAFF
>.|TRBV25-1|TRBD2|TRBJ2-1
TGTGCCAGCAGTGAGGGGGTAGCGGGGCCCCAAGAGACCCAGTTCTTC
CASSEGVAGPQETQFF
>few|TRBV30|.|TRBJ1-1
TGTGCCTGGAAGATGGCAACCAACACTGAAGCTTTCTTT
CAWKMATNTEAFF
>many|TRBV7-2|TRBD1|TRBJ1-2
TGTGCCAGCAGCCCACAGGGGAACTATGGCTACACCTTC
CASSPQGNYGYTF
>many|TRBV5-1|.|TRBJ2-7
TGCGCCAGCAGCTTATCGACAGCCTACGAGCAGTACTTC
CASSLSTAYEQYF
>few|TRBV24-1|.|TRBJ2-5
TGTGCCACCAGTGATTTTAGTTTGGAGGTGGGCAGTTTCGAGACCCGGTACTTC
CATSDFSLEVGSFETRYF
>.|TRBV12-3/TRBV12-4|.|TRBJ1-1
TGTGCCAGCAATGACCGGACTGAAGCTTTCTTT
CASNDRTEAFF
>many|TRBV15|.|TRBJ2-5
TGTGCCACCAGCAGGGGTACATCGGGGGCCCAAGAGACCCAGTACTTC
CATSRGTSGAQETQYF
>once|TRBV14|.|TRBJ1-1
TGTGCCAGCAGCCAAGATCACGGCCTTTCAGAAGCTTTCTTT
CASSQDHGLSEAFF
>few|TRBV15|.|TRBJ1-5
TGTGCCACCAGCAGAGCCAGGTCGGGCTTGAATCAGCCCCAGCATTTT
CATSRARSGLNQPQHF
>many|TRBV5-1|TRBD2|TRBJ2-7
TGCGCCAGCAGCCACGGGAGGGGATCACTTACCTACGAGCAGTACTTC
CASSHGRGSLTYEQYF
>many|TRBV29-1|.|TRBJ1-2
TGCAGCGTTGATATAGGGAATGGCTACACCTTC
CSVDIGNGYTF
>.|TRBV2|.|TRBJ2-7
TGTGCCAGCAGTGAGATTCGAGGTGAGCAGTACTTC
CASSEIRGEQYF
>many|TRBV4-3|.|TRBJ1-2
TGCGCCAGCAGCCAAGATCTCCGGACCTTTTTCTATGGCTACACCTTC
CASSQDLRTFFYGYTF
>many|TRBV20-1|.|TRBJ2-3
TGCAGTGCTAGAGACCCCTTAGCGGGCACAGATACGCAGTATTTT
CSARDPLAGTDTQYF
>.|TRBV20-1|.|TRBJ1-2
TGCAGTGGGCAGGCTCTGATTAACTATGGCTACACCTTC
CSGQALINYGYTF
>many|TRBV5-1|.|TRBJ2-1
TGCGCCAGCAGATCTATGACGGGGGCCACCAATGAGCAGTTCTTC
CASRSMTGATNEQFF
>many|TRBV5-4|.|TRBJ2-7
TGTGCCAGCAGCTTACAACAGGCGTACGAGCAGTACTTC
CASSLQQAYEQYF
>few|TRBV2|.|TRBJ2-2
TGTGCCAGCAGTGAGACCAGGTCCGGGGAGCTGTTTTTT
CASSETRSGELFF
>many|TRBV7-2|.|TRBJ2-7
TGTGCCAGCAGCTTAAGGGTCACCTACGAGCAGTACTTC
CASSLRVTYEQYF
>many|TRBV7-2|.|TRBJ2-7
TGTGCCAGCAGCCTCACCTCAGGGACCCAGCAGTACTTC
CASSLTSGTQQYF
>many|TRBV6-1|.|TRBJ2-4
TGTGCCAGCAGTCAAGGGTGGGAAAACATTCAGTACTTC
CASSQGWENIQYF
>.|TRBV30|.|TRBJ1-2
TGTGCCTGGAGCGTAGCGGGGACTGGCTACACCTTC
CAWSVAGTGYTF
>.|TRBV20-1|TRBD2|TRBJ2-7
TGCAGTGCTAGGCTTAGCGGGACCATCCGGCGGTACTTC
CSARLSGTIRRYF
>.|TRBV20-1|.|TRBJ2-2
TGCAGTGCTCGAAAGGCCGCGGGGGCTACAGGGGAGCTGTTTTTT
CSARKAAGATGELFF
>many|TRBV21-1|.|TRBJ2-1
TGTGCCAGCAGCACCCCCTCCGGGACTCCACTTCCCAGCTCCTACAATGAGCAGTTCTTC
CASSTPSGTPLPSSYNEQFF
>.|TRBV11-2|.|TRBJ2-7
TGTGCCACCGCGGGAAGGGACAGTCTTACCTACGAGCAGTACTTC
CATAGRDSLTYEQYF
>few|TRBV3-1|TRBD1|TRBJ1-1
TGTGCCAGCAGCCATTACTCAACGGGACAGTCTGAAGCTTTCTTT
CASSHYSTGQSEAFF
>.|TRBV6-2/TRBV6-3|.|TRBJ1-1
TGTGCCAGCAGTTACCAGCGGGGACGCACTGAAGCTTGCTTT
CASSYQRGRTEACF
>few|TRBV7-2|.|TRBJ2-3
TGTGCCTGCAGCCCCGGCCGGCGGGGGCCTAGCACAGATACGCAGTATTTT
CACSPGRRGPSTDTQYF
>.|TRBV5-5|.|TRBJ2-5
TGTGCCAGCAGCTTGCGAGAGGGGTTCCAAGAGACCCAGTACTTC
CASSLREGFQETQYF
>many|TRBV20-1|.|TRBJ2-3
TGCAGTGCTAGAGATAGTTCCCCAGATACGCAGTATTTT
CSARDSSPDTQYF
>.|TRBV6-1|TRBD1|TRBJ1-5
TGTGCCAGCAGTGGGCGACAGGGTGGCCAGCCCCAGCATTTT
CASSGRQGGQPQHF
>many|TRBV7-2|.|TRBJ1-2
TGTGCCAGCAGGCAAACAGCTAACTATGGCTACACCTTC
CASRQTANYGYTF
>many|TRBV7-3|.|TRBJ2-5
TGTGCCAGCAGCTTAACGTCCGAGGCCGAAGGGACCCAGTACTTC
CASSLTSEAEGTQYF
>few|TRBV30|.|TRBJ1-4
TGTGCCTGGAGTGTAAATAAAGAACTGTTTTTT
CAWSVNKELFF
>.|TRBV12-3/TRBV12-4|.|TRBJ1-2
TGTGCCAGCAGTTTCTCCGGCCTGGAGGTAAAAATCGATGGCTACACCTTC
CASSFSGLEVKIDGYTF
>.|TRBV6-5|.|TRBJ2-7
TGTGCCAGCAGTTACTCGGTCGATACCCACGAGCAGTACTTC
CASSYSVDTHEQYF
>few|TRBV13|.|TRBJ1-1
TGTGCCAGCAGCTTAGGACATTCGGCTGAAGCTTTCTTT
CASSLGHSAEAFF
>many|TRBV29-1|.|TRBJ2-1
TGCAGCGTTGAAGAGGGCAGCTCCTACAATGAGCAGTTCTTC
CSVEEGSSYNEQFF
>.|TRBV12-3/TRBV12-4|TRBD1|TRBJ2-7
TGTGCCAGCACCCGGCCGGGACAGGGGAATTTGGGCGAGCAGTACTTC
CASTRPGQGNLGEQYF
>.|TRBV5-6|.|TRBJ1-6
TGTGCCAGCAGCTTGGAATTCGGCAGGAGCTCCTATAATTCACCCCTCCACTTT
CASSLEFGRSSYNSPLHF
>.|TRBV20-1|.|TRBJ1-1
TGCAGTGCTTTCGACGGGGCAAAAATGAACACTGAAGCTTTCTTT
CSAFDGAKMNTEAFF
>few|TRBV6-1|.|TRBJ1-4
TGTGCCAGCAGCGAATCGGCTGGTATAGGAGAAAAACTGTTTTTT
CASSESAGIGEKLFF
>.|TRBV27|.|TRBJ2-7
TGTGCCAGCAAGACGGCAGGAGTGAGCCGACTTCAGTACTTC
CASKTAGVSRLQYF
>many|TRBV6-6|TRBD1|TRBJ1-2
TGTGCCAGCAGCCGGGACAGGGCGGTGATTAACTATGGCTACACCTTC
CASSRDRAVINYGYTF
>many|TRBV7-9|.|TRBJ1-2
TGTGCCAGCAGCTTTGGGGCGGACGACGGTGGCTACACCTTC
CASSFGADDGGYTF
>.|TRBV6-6|TRBD2|TRBJ2-1
TGTGCCAGCAGCAAACTAGCGGGAGAAGGCAATGAGCAGTTCTTC
CASSKLAGEGNEQFF
>many|TRBV10-3|.|TRBJ2-2
TGTGCCATCAGACCCCCCCTCAACACCGGGGAGCTGTTTTTT
CAIRPPLNTGELFF
>.|TRBV28|.|TRBJ1-4
TGTGCCAGCAGTCCCCGAGGGGGGGCAAGATGTGAAAAACTGTTTTTT
CASSPRGGARCEKLFF
>.|TRBV24-1|.|TRBJ2-3
TGTGCCACCAGTGATTTGCCAGACAGCTCCGGAGATACGCAGTATTTT
CATSDLPDSSGDTQYF